The T cell receptor (beta chain) described here comes from a study of T cell responses to AZD1222 COVID-19 vaccine. The CDR3 runs 15 residues. The V gene lost 2 bases and the J gene lost 2 bases, with 9 bases spanning the gap. Germline V gene data show CDR1 as MNHNS and CDR2 as SASEGT. TCRdb keeps only in-frame clones here, not all; method: immunoSEQ multiplex PCR. The sample lists about 100,000 clones; around nine tenths were seen once. Study-wide findings and caveats: No day 14 peak samples; only post-peak repertoires were characterized. Among the donors, most were white British and more were female, and clonal diversity was possibly underestimated.

A remark on this clone: Its antigen remains unidentified.

The sample consisted of peripheral blood, taken on day 0 of AZD1222 vaccination. This clonotype was obtained from an adult in good health. V and J are TRBV6-1 and TRBJ2-2; D remains ambiguous. Written as DNA, the CDR3 is TGTGCCAGCAGTGAATATAGTGCTAACACCGGGGAGCTGTTTTTT. It specifies CASSEYSANTGELFF.